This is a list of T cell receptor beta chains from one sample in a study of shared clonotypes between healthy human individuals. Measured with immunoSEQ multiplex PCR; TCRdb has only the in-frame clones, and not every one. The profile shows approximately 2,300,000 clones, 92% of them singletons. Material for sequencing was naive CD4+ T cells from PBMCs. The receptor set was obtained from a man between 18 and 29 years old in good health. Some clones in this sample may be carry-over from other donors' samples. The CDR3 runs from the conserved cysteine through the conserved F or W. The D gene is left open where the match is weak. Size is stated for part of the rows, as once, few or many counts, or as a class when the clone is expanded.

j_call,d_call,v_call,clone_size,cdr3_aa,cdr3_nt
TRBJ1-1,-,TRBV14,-,CASSQDLAVTAFF,TGTGCCAGCAGCCAAGATCTAGCAGTGACCGCTTTCTTT
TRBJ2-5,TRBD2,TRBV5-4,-,CASSSGGGGLEETQYF,TGTGCCAGCAGCTCGGGAGGGGGAGGTCTTGAGGAGACCCAGTACTTC
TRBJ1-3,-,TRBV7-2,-,CASSQAGPRDTIYF,TGTGCCAGCAGCCAGGCGGGGCCCCGGGACACCATATATTTT
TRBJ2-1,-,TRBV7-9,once,CASSLLRESLHEQFF,TGTGCCAGCAGCTTGTTGCGGGAATCGTTACATGAGCAGTTCTTC
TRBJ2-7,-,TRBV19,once,CATKGGAANSYEQYF,TGTGCCACAAAGGGGGGAGCAGCGAATTCCTACGAGCAGTACTTC
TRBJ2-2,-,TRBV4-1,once,CASSQRKEGSDTGELFF,TGCGCCAGCAGCCAACGGAAGGAAGGGTCGGACACCGGGGAGCTGTTTTTT
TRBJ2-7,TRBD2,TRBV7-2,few,CASSLLADEQYF,TGTGCCAGCAGCCTTCTAGCGGACGAGCAGTACTTC
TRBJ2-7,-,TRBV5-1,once,CASSFYSRAGEAEQYF,TGCGCCAGCAGCTTTTACTCCCGGGCAGGAGAGGCCGAGCAGTACTTC
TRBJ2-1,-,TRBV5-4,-,CASSLNNNEQFF,TGTGCCAGCAGCCTAAATAACAATGAGCAGTTCTTC
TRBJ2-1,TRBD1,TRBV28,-,CASSLLRDSVTMKQFF,TGTGCCAGCAGTTTATTACGGGACAGCGTTACAATGAAGCAGTTCTTC
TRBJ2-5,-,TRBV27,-,CASSFRREETQYF,TGTGCCAGCAGTTTTAGGCGAGAAGAGACCCAGTACTTC
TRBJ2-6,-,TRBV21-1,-,CASTGGCQSGANVLTF,TGTGCCAGCACGGGGGGCTGTCAGTCTGGGGCCAACGTCCTGACTTTC
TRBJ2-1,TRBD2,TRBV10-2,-,CASSESLAGALNEQFF,TGCGCCAGCAGTGAGTCTTTAGCGGGAGCATTGAATGAGCAGTTCTTC
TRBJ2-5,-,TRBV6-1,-,CASSASTLQETQYF,TGTGCCAGCAGTGCCTCGACCCTCCAAGAGACCCAGTACTTC
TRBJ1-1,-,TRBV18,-,CASSPSMNTEAFF,TGTGCCAGCTCACCCTCCATGAACACTGAAGCTTTCTTT
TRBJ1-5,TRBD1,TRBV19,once,CASKGGGQSVQHF,TGTGCCTCAAAGGGGGGGGGACAGTCCGTACAGCATTTT
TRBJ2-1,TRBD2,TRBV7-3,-,CASSVATSGRSGNEQFF,TGTGCCAGCAGCGTCGCGACTAGCGGGAGGTCCGGTAATGAGCAGTTCTTC
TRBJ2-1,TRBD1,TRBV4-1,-,CASSQDFGQGAWNEQFF,TGCGCCAGCAGCCAAGATTTCGGACAGGGGGCTTGGAATGAGCAGTTCTTC
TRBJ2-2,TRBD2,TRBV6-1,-,CASSEERLAALTGELFF,TGTGCCAGCAGTGAAGAAAGACTAGCGGCTCTCACCGGGGAGCTGTTTTTT
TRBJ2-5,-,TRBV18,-,CASSPRSARPRETQYF,TGTGCCAGCTCCCCCCGTAGCGCTAGACCCCGAGAGACCCAGTACTTC
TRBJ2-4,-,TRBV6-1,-,CASSEAQGLQYF,TGTGCCAGCAGTGAAGCGCAGGGCCTTCAGTACTTC
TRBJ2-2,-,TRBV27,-,CASHSGTGELFF,TGTGCCAGCCATTCCGGCACCGGGGAGCTGTTTTTT
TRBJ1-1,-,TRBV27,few,CASSLSRRTEAFF,TGTGCCAGCAGTTTATCGCGGCGCACTGAAGCTTTCTTT
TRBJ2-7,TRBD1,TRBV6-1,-,CASSRGQGRAYEQYF,TGTGCCAGCAGCAGGGGACAGGGGCGAGCCTACGAGCAGTACTTC
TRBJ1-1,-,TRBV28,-,CASGNTGYTEAFF,TGTGCCAGCGGAAACACAGGTTACACTGAAGCTTTCTTT
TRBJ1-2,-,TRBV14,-,CASSQAHRDGYTF,TGTGCCAGCAGCCAAGCCCATCGGGATGGCTACACCTTC
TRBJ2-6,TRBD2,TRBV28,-,CASSPAGRAGESGANVLTF,TGTGCCAGCAGCCCAGCGGGGAGGGCCGGTGAATCTGGGGCCAACGTCCTGACTTTC
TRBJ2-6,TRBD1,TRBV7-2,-,CASSIRDRGTLGANVLTF,TGTGCCAGCAGCATAAGGGACAGGGGCACTCTGGGGGCCAACGTCCTGACTTTC
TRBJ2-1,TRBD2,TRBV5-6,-,CASSPQAGLAFDEQFF,TGTGCCAGCAGCCCACAAGCGGGACTAGCCTTCGATGAGCAGTTCTTC
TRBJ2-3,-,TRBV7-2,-,CASSLTRSDTQYF,TGTGCCAGCAGCTTAACCCGCTCAGATACGCAGTATTTT
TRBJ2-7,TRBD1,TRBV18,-,CASSLGTGGLSWAYEQYF,TGTGCCAGCTCACTCGGAACAGGGGGCCTAAGTTGGGCCTACGAGCAGTACTTC
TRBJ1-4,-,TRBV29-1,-,CSVANRTAAEKLFF,TGCAGCGTCGCAAATCGGACAGCAGCTGAAAAACTGTTTTTT
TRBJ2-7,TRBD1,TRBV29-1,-,CSVGGTGGQGYF,TGCAGCGTTGGGGGGACAGGGGGCCAAGGATACTTC
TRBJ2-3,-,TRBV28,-,CASREGGITDTQYF,TGTGCCAGCAGGGAAGGAGGAATCACAGATACGCAGTATTTT
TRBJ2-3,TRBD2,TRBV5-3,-,CARSDFPGLAGEGVYTDTQYF,TGTGCCAGAAGCGACTTCCCGGGACTAGCGGGAGAGGGTGTCTACACAGATACGCAGTATTTT
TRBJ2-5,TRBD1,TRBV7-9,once,CASSIDRGQTQYF,TGTGCCAGCAGCATCGACAGGGGACAGACCCAGTACTTC
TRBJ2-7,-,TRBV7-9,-,CASCRDRSSYEQYF,TGTGCCAGTTGCCGGGACCGCTCCTCCTACGAGCAGTACTTC
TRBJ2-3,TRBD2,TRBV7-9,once,CASSALAGGGDTQYF,TGTGCCAGCAGCGCCCTAGCGGGAGGGGGGGATACGCAGTATTTT
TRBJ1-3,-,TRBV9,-,CASSGIGYSGNTIYF,TGTGCCAGCAGTGGGATAGGTTACTCTGGAAACACCATATATTTT
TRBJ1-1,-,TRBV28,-,CASTTVILGWTMEAFF,TGTGCCAGCACCACGGTTATATTGGGGTGGACTATGGAAGCTTTCTTT
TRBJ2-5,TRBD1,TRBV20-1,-,CSANRGETQYF,TGCAGTGCGAACAGGGGAGAGACCCAGTACTTC
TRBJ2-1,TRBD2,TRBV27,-,CASRSSGPSYNEQFF,TGTGCCAGCAGGTCTAGCGGCCCCTCCTACAATGAGCAGTTCTTC
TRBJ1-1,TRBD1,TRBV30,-,CASRTGPMNTEAFF,TGTGCCTCGAGGACAGGACCCATGAACACTGAAGCTTTCTTT
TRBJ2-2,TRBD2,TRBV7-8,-,CASSFRASGNAGELFF,TGTGCCAGCAGCTTTAGGGCTAGCGGGAACGCCGGGGAGCTGTTTTTT
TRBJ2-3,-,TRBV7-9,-,CASSRRVLTATDTQYF,TGTGCCAGCAGCCGGAGGGTCCTTACGGCCACAGATACGCAGTATTTT
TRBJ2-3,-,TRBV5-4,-,CASSLGGPSDTQYF,TGTGCCAGCAGCTTGGGGGGCCCATCCGATACGCAGTATTTT
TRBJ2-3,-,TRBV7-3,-,CASSIGADTQYF,TGTGCCAGCAGTATCGGAGCAGATACGCAGTATTTT
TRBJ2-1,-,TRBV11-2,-,CASSLEGAGEQFF,TGTGCCAGCAGCTTAGAAGGTGCAGGTGAGCAGTTCTTC
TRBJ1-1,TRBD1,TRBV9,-,CASSRDRNTEAFF,TGTGCCAGCAGCCGGGACAGAAACACTGAAGCTTTCTTT
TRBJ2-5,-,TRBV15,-,CATSRTKETQYF,TGTGCCACCAGCAGAACTAAAGAGACCCAGTACTTC
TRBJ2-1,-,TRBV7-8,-,CASSLVSALFYNEQFF,TGTGCCAGCAGCTTAGTCTCGGCCTTGTTCTACAATGAGCAGTTCTTC
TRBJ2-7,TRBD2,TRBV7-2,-,CASSFIAGDSYEQYF,TGTGCCAGCAGCTTCATAGCGGGAGATTCTTACGAGCAGTACTTC
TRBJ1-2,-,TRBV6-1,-,CASSEHRSYGYTF,TGTGCCAGCAGCGAACATCGGTCATATGGCTACACCTTC
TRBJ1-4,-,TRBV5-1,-,CASRGGAREKLFF,TGCGCCAGCAGAGGGGGGGCGCGTGAAAAACTGTTTTTT
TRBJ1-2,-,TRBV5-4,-,CASSQTTAYYGYTF,TGTGCCAGCAGCCAAACTACAGCGTACTATGGCTACACCTTC
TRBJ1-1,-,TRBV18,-,CASSQHQNEDTEAFF,TGTGCCAGCTCCCAACATCAAAATGAGGACACTGAAGCTTTCTTT
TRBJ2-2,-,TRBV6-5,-,CASALLHSNTGELFF,TGTGCCAGCGCCCTGTTGCACTCGAACACCGGGGAGCTGTTTTTT
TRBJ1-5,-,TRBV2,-,CASSDSVLSNQPQHF,TGTGCCAGCAGTGACTCCGTTCTTAGCAATCAGCCCCAGCATTTT
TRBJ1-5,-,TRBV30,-,CAWSERGGPSMRHF,TGTGCCTGGAGCGAGCGCGGGGGCCCGAGTATGAGGCATTTT
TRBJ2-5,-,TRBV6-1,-,CASSAGASTFIETQYF,TGTGCCAGCAGTGCCGGGGCTAGTACGTTTATAGAGACCCAGTACTTC